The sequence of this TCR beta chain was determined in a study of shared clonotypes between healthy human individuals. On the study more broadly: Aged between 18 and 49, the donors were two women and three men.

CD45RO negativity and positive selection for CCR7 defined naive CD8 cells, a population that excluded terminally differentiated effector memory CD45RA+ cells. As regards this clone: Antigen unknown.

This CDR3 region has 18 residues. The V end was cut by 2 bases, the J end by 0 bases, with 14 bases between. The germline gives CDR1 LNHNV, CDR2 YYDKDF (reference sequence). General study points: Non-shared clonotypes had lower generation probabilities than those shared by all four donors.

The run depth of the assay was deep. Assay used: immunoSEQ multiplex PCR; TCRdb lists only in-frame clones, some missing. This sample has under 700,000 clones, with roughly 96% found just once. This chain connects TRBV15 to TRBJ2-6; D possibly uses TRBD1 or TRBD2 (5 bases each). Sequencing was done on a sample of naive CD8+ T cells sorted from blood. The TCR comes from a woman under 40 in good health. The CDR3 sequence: CATSRPGPVSSGANVLTF. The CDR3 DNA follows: TGTGCCACCAGCAGACCGGGACCCGTAAGCTCTGGGGCCAACGTCCTGACTTTC.